This section outlines one T cell receptor (beta chain) sequence together with its context. The data stem from a study of blood T cell repertoires in COVID-19. In the authors' methods: Reference gene primer amplification gave estimated nucleated cell counts. Profiling relied on immunoSEQ multiplex PCR, and the TCRdb table lists in-frame clones only, not all of them. V, J and clone size are those of that table, while D and trimming were read from the DNA. The repertoire includes 100,000 to 150,000 clones, 74% of them detected once, and 5.5% sits in the top ten. This CDR3 spans 13 amino acids. Germline lookup yields CDR1 SGHVS and CDR2 FQNEAQ. Germline trimming cut 8 bases from V and 7 bases from J; bases unmatched to any gene: 6.

Source material: peripheral blood. The chain employs TRBV7-8 and TRBJ2-2, with 8 bases identical to TRBD1. The sequence derives from a man aged 60-69 years with acute or convalescent COVID-19. CDR3 in DNA: TGTGCCAGCTTAGACAGGGGTCACGGGGAGCTGTTTTTT. Its protein is CASLDRGHGELFF.